Below are 26 T cell receptor beta chains sequenced from a single sample in a study of OX40 agonist ivuxolimab in advanced cancers. Using immunoSEQ multiplex PCR, the repertoire was profiled, and TCRdb retains in-frame clones only, with some absent. In the table there are approximately 68,000 clones, about 89% of which are singletons. The sequences come from CD4+ or CD8+ T cells sorted from blood, collected in a trial of the OX40 agonist ivuxolimab. All receptors derive from an adult with an advanced solid tumor such as melanoma, head and neck, liver or kidney cancer.

This chain uses TRBV9 with TRBJ2-2; D ambiguous. CDR1 SGDLS and CDR2 YYNGEE come from the germline V gene. Deletions cut 1 base from V and 6 bases from J, with 7 bases between. The CDR3 is 13 amino acids. The chain's CDR3 is CASSVIWSGELFF. CDR3 sequence (DNA): TGTGCCAGCAGCGTAATTTGGTCCGGGGAGCTGTTTTTT.

The J gene is TRBJ1-2, the V gene TRBV5-5; the match to TRBD1 covers 7 bases. The V gene's germline CDR1 is SGHKS and CDR2 YYEKEE (reference sequence). V trimming: 0 bases; J trimming: 4 bases; junction bases outside the gene matches: 6. The CDR3 has 15 amino acids. The CDR3 region is CASSLAQGSSYGYTF. CDR3 DNA: TGTGCCAGCAGCTTGGCACAGGGGTCGAGCTATGGCTACACCTTC.

The V gene is TRBV6-1, the J gene TRBJ1-5; D gene ambiguous. The CDR3 is 14 amino acids. Per the germline V gene, CDR1 is MNHNS and CDR2 is SASEGT. V lost 6 bases, J lost 0 bases, and 9 bases lay in between. CDR3 amino acids: CASSKTNSNQPQHF. The CDR3 nucleotides read TGTGCCAGCAGCAAGACAAATAGCAATCAGCCCCAGCATTTT.

The gene calls are TRBV5-6 and TRBJ1-4; D is uncertain. Germline V gene sequence: CDR1 SGHDT, CDR2 YYEEEE. The CDR3 sequence is 14 residues long. The V gene lost 5 bases and the J gene lost 0 bases, with 8 bases spanning the gap. CDR3 bases: TGTGCCAGCAGTTCAGTCGCAACTAATGAAAAACTGTTTTTT. Its translation: CASSSVATNEKLFF.

The rearrangement links TRBV11-2 to TRBJ1-3; 8 bases are a match to TRBD1. V was pared by 1 base and J by 7 bases, with 9 bases of the junction left unmatched. The CDR3 spans 16 residues. The germline V gene has CDR1 SGHAT and CDR2 FQNNGV. The CDR3 region is CASSLGAGGFGNTIYF. As DNA, the CDR3 is TGTGCCAGCAGCTTAGGCGCAGGGGGCTTTGGGAACACCATATATTTT.

The chain links TRBV4-1 to TRBJ1-1; 8 positions agree with TRBD1. The CDR3 is made up of 15 amino acids. Unmatched junction bases numbered 4, after V lost 1 base and J lost 3 bases. Germline CDR1 and CDR2: MGHRA and YSYEKL. CDR3 in amino acids: CASSQVAGGDTEAFF. The CDR3, as DNA: TGCGCCAGCAGCCAAGTAGCAGGGGGCGACACTGAAGCTTTCTTT.

This sequence joins TRBV4-1 and TRBJ2-6; tentative D call: TRBD2 (6 bases). Germline V CDR1 and CDR2: MGHRA, YSYEKL. This CDR3 has 16 amino acids. The V end was cut by 2 bases, the J end by 2 bases, with 10 bases between. CDR3 DNA sequence: TGCGCCAGCAGCCAATTTTCGGGAGCTGGGGCCAACGTCCTGACTTTC. Translated: CASSQFSGAGANVLTF.

The chain's CDR3 is CASMVWGGTEAFF. The CDR3 DNA reads as TGCGCCAGCATGGTGTGGGGTGGGACTGAAGCTTTCTTT. The chain links TRBV10-2 to TRBJ1-1; D gene uncertain. V dropped 7 bases and J dropped 5 bases, with 14 bases sitting between them. The germline V gene has CDR1 WSHSY and CDR2 SAAADI. The CDR3 is made up of 13 amino acids.

The chain combines TRBV19 with TRBJ2-3; the D gene is possibly TRBD2 (6 bases). The V end was cut by 1 base, the J end by 1 base, with 15 bases between. CDR1 and CDR2 (germline): LNHDA, SQIVND (reference sequence). The CDR3 is 17 residues long. CDR3 loop: CASSIGTGTGGTDTQYF. The DNA of the CDR3 is TGTGCCAGTAGTATAGGCACCGGGACTGGGGGCACAGATACGCAGTATTTT.

The chain recombines TRBV6-1 with TRBJ1-1, with 11 bases matching TRBD1. The CDR3 has 13 residues. With 6 bases clipped from V and 5 bases from J, the junction kept 2 bases outside the gene matches. Germline V gives CDR1 MNHNS, CDR2 SASEGT. The CDR3 region is CASRDRGLTEAFF. CDR3 nucleotide sequence: TGTGCCAGCAGGGACAGGGGGCTGACTGAAGCTTTCTTT.

The sample holds a few counts of this clone. The V and J genes are TRBV9 and TRBJ2-3, with no clear D. Germline values: CDR1 SGDLS, CDR2 YYNGEE. The CDR3 is 14 amino acids. V shed 0 bases and J shed 5 bases, with 10 bases lying between them. DNA for the CDR3: TGTGCCAGCAGCGTAGGGCTGTCAGGAGATACGCAGTATTTT. Translation gives CASSVGLSGDTQYF.

This rearrangement joins TRBV5-6 to TRBJ2-6; unclear D gene. From germline, CDR1 is SGHDT and CDR2 YYEEEE. The CDR3 is made up of 16 amino acids. The germline V and J ends were trimmed by 3 bases and 2 bases, with 12 bases remaining between them. CDR3 loop: CASSSSWVAGANVLTF. In DNA form, the CDR3 reads TGTGCCAGCAGCTCATCGTGGGTAGCTGGGGCCAACGTCCTGACTTTC.

The chain's CDR3 is CASSVTSGSLDEQFF. The CDR3 DNA is TGTGCCAGCAGCGTTACTAGCGGGAGTCTCGATGAGCAGTTCTTC. The chain is built from TRBV11-3 and TRBJ2-1; TRBD2 agrees at 11 bases. The CDR3 is 15 residues long. Germline V gives CDR1 SGHNT, CDR2 YENEEA. V lost 5 bases, J lost 8 bases, and 8 bases stayed unmatched. The full variable domain, rest sourced from reference TRBV11-3 and TRBJ2-1, is EAGVVQSPRYKIIEKKQPVAFWCNPISGHNTLYWYLQNLGQGPELLIRYENEEAVDDSQLPKDRFSAERLKGVDSTLKIQPAELGDSAVYLCASSVTSGSLDEQFFGPGTRLTVL.

The chain has TRBV9 and TRBJ2-3; a weak D match, TRBD1 (7 bases). Per germline, CDR1 SGDLS and CDR2 YYNGEE. Trimming stripped 1 base from V and 2 bases from J, with 14 bases between. The CDR3 is made up of 16 amino acids. The CDR3 loop reads CASSVSGGINTDTQYF. CDR3 DNA: TGTGCCAGCAGCGTATCAGGGGGGATTAACACAGATACGCAGTATTTT.

The chain is built from TRBV18 and TRBJ2-5; TRBD2 matches at 8 bases. The CDR3 sequence is 15 residues long. CDR1 is KGHSH and CDR2 is LQKENI in the germline V gene. J was trimmed by 5 bases and V by 3 bases; bases with no gene match: 8. The CDR3 spells CASSPGLREVETQYF. In DNA form, the CDR3 reads TGTGCCAGCTCACCTGGTCTGCGGGAGGTGGAGACCCAGTACTTC.

V is TRBV7-2 and J is TRBJ1-6; D is ambiguous. V was pared by 4 bases and J by 2 bases, with 9 bases between. The CDR3 spans 15 residues. The germline gives CDR1 SGHTA, CDR2 FQGNSA. The CDR3 loop reads CASSSFPAYNSPLHF. DNA of the CDR3: TGTGCCAGCAGCTCCTTTCCGGCCTATAATTCACCCCTCCACTTT.

V and J are TRBV29-1 and TRBJ1-1, with TRBD1 matching 9 bases. The CDR3 has 13 residues. V dropped 7 bases and J dropped 4; count of bases not matched to a gene: 7. Germline V gene sequence: CDR1 SQVTM, CDR2 ANQGSEA. The DNA of the CDR3 is TGCAGCGGTTCCGGGACAGGGTTCACTGAAGCTTTCTTT. Translating gives CSGSGTGFTEAFF.

The rearrangement links TRBV5-6 to TRBJ2-1, with 7 positions matching TRBD2. Germline values: CDR1 SGHDT, CDR2 YYEEEE. This CDR3 comprises 11 residues. V trimming: 4 bases; J trimming: 9 bases; junction bases outside the gene matches: 1. The CDR3 nucleotides are TGTGCCAGCAGCCGGGGGGTTGAGCAGTTCTTC. It encodes CASSRGVEQFF.

The chain joins TRBV7-2 to TRBJ2-3; D not certain. The CDR3 runs to 14 residues. The germline gives CDR1 SGHTA, CDR2 FQGNSA. Trimming took 0 bases from V and 0 from J, leaving 4 bases between them. This CDR3 is CASSLAGSTDTQYF. The DNA of the CDR3 is TGTGCCAGCAGCTTAGCGGGAAGCACAGATACGCAGTATTTT.

J is TRBJ1-2 and V is TRBV5-1; possible D gene TRBD1, 5 bases. This CDR3 contains 15 residues. CDR1 and CDR2 from the germline V gene are SGHRS and YFSETQ. Between the trimmed V and J ends, which lost 0 bases and 4 bases, there was a span of 13 bases. The CDR3 DNA reads TGCGCCAGCAGCTTGGCCGACCCGAGGGGCTATGGCTACACCTTC. Translation: CASSLADPRGYGYTF.

A few counts support this clone. The chain uses TRBV4-1 and TRBJ1-2, with 8 bases matching TRBD1. Looked up from germline, CDR1 is MGHRA and CDR2 is YSYEKL. Germline trimming cut 4 bases from V and 5 bases from J; bases unmatched to any gene: 3. The CDR3 is 13 amino acids. CDR3 sequence: CASSPGQGYGYTF. In nucleotides, the CDR3 is TGCGCCAGCAGCCCCGGACAGGGATATGGCTACACCTTC.

The gene calls are TRBV7-3 and TRBJ2-7; D ambiguous. V dropped 6 bases and J dropped 2 bases, with 14 bases sitting between them. The germline CDR1 and CDR2 sequences are SGHTA and FQGTGA. This CDR3 has 14 amino acids. Here the CDR3 DNA reads TGTGCCAGCAGTTCAAATCGGACCCCCTACGAGCAGTACTTC. Amino acid sequence: CASSSNRTPYEQYF.

The V gene is TRBV7-2, the J gene TRBJ1-1, with D unresolved. Germline CDR1 SGHTA, CDR2 FQGNSA. V gave up 1 base and J gave up 0 bases, with 9 bases separating them. The CDR3 length is 15 residues. CDR3: CASSLGTRMNTEAFF. The DNA of the CDR3 is TGTGCCAGCAGCTTAGGTACACGAATGAACACTGAAGCTTTCTTT.

The V gene is TRBV28, the J gene TRBJ1-5, with 8 nucleotides matching TRBD1. The CDR3 runs 15 residues. Trimming took 2 bases from V and 6 from J; bases not matched to a gene: 6. CDR1 is MDHEN, CDR2 SYDVKM, per germline. CDR3 loop: CASSLAGGEGQPQHF. DNA for the CDR3: TGTGCCAGCAGTTTAGCAGGGGGCGAGGGTCAGCCCCAGCATTTT.

This chain uses TRBV19 with TRBJ2-1, with 12 nucleotides matching TRBD2. CDR1 LNHDA and CDR2 SQIVND come from the germline V gene (reference sequence). The CDR3 is made up of 16 amino acids. The V and J ends lost 4 bases and 7 bases, in that order; junction bases with no gene match: 8. In DNA, the CDR3 is TGTGCCAGTAGTACCCTGACTAGCGGGGGATCGAATGAGCAGTTCTTC. It encodes CASSTLTSGGSNEQFF. Based on the CDR3 plus reference TRBV19 and TRBJ2-1, the full variable domain is DGGITQSPKYLFRKEGQNVTLSCEQNLNHDAMYWYRQDPGQGLRLIYYSQIVNDFQKGDIAEGYSVSREKKESFPLTVTSAQKNPTAFYLCASSTLTSGGSNEQFFGPGTRLTVL.

This clone came up once. The rearrangement links TRBV30 to TRBJ1-1, with D perhaps TRBD1 (5 bases). The CDR3 length is 11 residues. Trimming took off 7 bases at V and 7 bases at J, with 13 bases between the two ends. Germline V gives CDR1 GTSNPN, CDR2 SVGIG (reference sequence). CDR3 nucleotide sequence: TGTGCCTTCCGGTGGCAGGGTGAAGCTTTCTTT. Its translation: CAFRWQGEAFF. The variable domain in full, completed from reference TRBV30 and TRBJ1-1, reads SQTIHQWPATLVQPVGSPLSLECTVEGTSNPNLYWYRQAAGRGLQLLFYSVGIGQISSEVPQNLSASRPQDRQFILSSKKLLLSDSGFYLCAFRWQGEAFFGQGTRLTVV.